This T cell receptor (beta chain) is drawn from a study of blood T cell repertoires in COVID-19. Generated by immunoSEQ multiplex PCR, the TCRdb table keeps only in-frame clones and is missing some. The table has approximately 94,000 clones, approximately 90% seen once; the top ten hold less than 6%. Between the trimmed V and J ends, which lost 5 bases and 0 bases, there was a span of 11 bases. Germline loops: CDR1 SGHTA, CDR2 FQGNSA. CDR3 length: 14 amino acids. The clonotype comes from a woman aged 80 or over with active COVID-19. The sample consisted of peripheral blood. This chain connects TRBV7-2 to TRBJ2-7, with D perhaps matching TRBD1 (6 bases). For the CDR3, the DNA is TGTGCCAGCAGCCAACAGGGCATCTCCTACGAGCAGTACTTC. Its protein is CASSQQGISYEQYF.